Listed here are 28 T cell receptor beta chains from one sample, sequenced in a study of blood T cell repertoires in COVID-19. Clones were sequenced by immunoSEQ multiplex PCR, and TCRdb holds only the in-frame ones, with some missing. The table lists some 250,000 clones, about 82% of them singletons. The sequenced material came from peripheral blood. Source of these receptors: a man older than 75 with acute or convalescent COVID-19.

The chain uses TRBV24-1 and TRBJ1-4; D call uncertain. This CDR3 region has 14 residues. V shed 2 bases and J shed 0 bases, with 3 bases lying between them. CDR1 is KGHDR and CDR2 is SFDVKD in the germline V gene. CDR3 bases: TGTGCCACCAGTGATTCGTCAACTAATGAAAAACTGTTTTTT. This translates into CATSDSSTNEKLFF.

The rearrangement links TRBV6-1 to TRBJ1-1; no firm D call. V was shortened by 2 bases and J by 8 bases, with 18 bases between the two germline ends. Germline V lookup: CDR1 MNHNS, CDR2 SASEGT. The CDR3 contains 15 residues. The CDR3 DNA sequence: TGTGCCAGCAGTGAACGGGCGGGCCTGGCTACCGAAGCTTTCTTT. Translating gives CASSERAGLATEAFF.

V gene TRBV2 combines with J gene TRBJ2-1; D is unclear. The CDR3 spans 13 residues. In germline, CDR1 is SNHLY, CDR2 FYNNEI. V lost 4 bases and J lost 2, with 6 bases in between. Here the CDR3 reads CASSALPYNEQFF. In nucleotides, the CDR3 is TGTGCCAGCAGTGCCCTACCCTACAATGAGCAGTTCTTC.

The V gene is TRBV5-8, the J gene TRBJ2-3; 9 bases match TRBD2. With V trimmed by 0 bases and J by 4 bases, 3 bases remained unmatched. The CDR3 is 15 amino acids. Germline values: CDR1 SGHTS, CDR2 YDEGEE. The CDR3: CASSLVSGSSDTQYF. CDR3 coding DNA: TGTGCCAGCAGCTTGGTTAGCGGGAGTTCAGATACGCAGTATTTT.

The genes are TRBV18 and TRBJ1-6; 11 bases match TRBD1. With 4 bases clipped from V and 9 bases from J, the junction kept 2 bases outside the gene matches. The germline gives CDR1 KGHSH, CDR2 LQKENI. The CDR3 is 14 residues long. The CDR3 DNA is TGTGCCAGCTCACAAGGGACAGGGGGTTCACCCCTCCACTTT. Encoded protein: CASSQGTGGSPLHF.

The CDR3 sequence: CAISSPNAEAFF. In nucleotides, the CDR3 is TGTGCCATTTCAAGTCCTAACGCTGAAGCTTTCTTT. The chain employs TRBV12-3 or TRBV12-4 and TRBJ1-1, with D hard to call. V lost 10 bases, J lost 6 bases, and 15 bases lay in between. The CDR3 has 12 amino acids.

The chain is built from TRBV10-3 and TRBJ1-5; D unclear. The ends were cut back, 10 bases at V and 0 bases at J, with 10 bases in the middle. Looked up from germline, CDR1 is ENHRY and CDR2 is SYGVKD. The CDR3 runs to 13 residues. DNA of the CDR3: TGTGCCACCGCGAGGGATAGCAATCAGCCCCAGCATTTT. It is translated as CATARDSNQPQHF.

The chain uses TRBV9 and TRBJ2-1; tentative D call: TRBD2 (6 bases). In germline, CDR1 is SGDLS, CDR2 YYNGEE. The CDR3 contains 14 residues. Deletions cut 4 bases from V and 7 bases from J, with 15 bases between. The CDR3 DNA is TGTGCCAGCAGCCTCCGACTAGATCGTAATGAGCAGTTCTTC. Translating it yields CASSLRLDRNEQFF.

The chain couples TRBV6-5 to TRBJ2-5; 8 nucleotides align to TRBD2. The ends lost 8 bases at V and 5 bases at J; junction bases unmatched: 1. The V gene's germline CDR1 is MNHEY and CDR2 SVGAGI. This CDR3 comprises 11 residues. CDR3 coding DNA: TGTGCCAGCGGCGGGGGGGAGACCCAGTACTTC. Translation: CASGGGETQYF.

The chain is built from TRBV7-2 and TRBJ2-1; 11 bases match TRBD2. This CDR3 has 15 amino acids. Per the germline V gene, CDR1 is SGHTA and CDR2 is FQGNSA. V lost 3 bases, J lost 4 bases, and 2 bases stayed unmatched. The CDR3 bases are TGTGCCAGCAGCTTTACTAGCGGGGGTTACAATGAGCAGTTCTTC. Translation: CASSFTSGGYNEQFF.

CDR3 in DNA: TGTGCCAGCTGCAGGATCGGGGATCAGCCCCAGCATTTT. Protein: CASCRIGDQPQHF. J is TRBJ1-5 and V is TRBV19; D uncertain. Trimming pared 9 bases from V and 5 bases from J, leaving 14 bases between. The germline V gene encodes CDR1 LNHDA and CDR2 SQIVND (reference sequence). The CDR3 consists of 13 residues.

Only a few counts were recorded for this clone. The CDR3 DNA follows: TGTGCCAGCAGCCGTAGGACAGGGTCGGAAGCTTTCTTT. It encodes CASSRRTGSEAFF. The J gene is TRBJ1-1, the V gene TRBV2, with TRBD1 identical over 8 bases. The CDR3 is 13 residues long. Per germline, CDR1 SNHLY and CDR2 FYNNEI. Trimming cost V 6 bases and J 8 bases; bases outside gene matches: 8.

The chain couples TRBV19 to TRBJ1-5; 9 bases line up with TRBD1. Germline trimming cut 5 bases from V and 11 bases from J; bases unmatched to any gene: 10. CDR1 and CDR2 from the germline V gene are LNHDA and SQIVND (reference sequence). The CDR3 length is 14 residues. The CDR3 DNA sequence: TGTGCCAGTAGTCGGACAGGGGCAGGGGAGGCCCAGCATTTT. Residues: CASSRTGAGEAQHF.

The CDR3 region has the DNA TGTGCCAGCAGGACCCTAGGGGACTCCGGGAACATTCAGTACTTC. As protein: CASRTLGDSGNIQYF. The J gene is TRBJ2-4, the V gene TRBV27, with D perhaps matching TRBD2 (6 bases). CDR1 is MNHEY, CDR2 SMNVEV, per germline (reference sequence). This CDR3 is built from 15 residues. Trimming shortened V by 6 bases and J by 7 bases, and 19 bases separated the two germline ends.

This clone was seen a single time. The gene calls are TRBV7-9 and TRBJ1-1, with D possibly matching TRBD1 (6 bases). Trimming removed 4 bases at V and 5 bases at J, with 14 bases between. The CDR3 has 14 amino acids. The germline V gene encodes CDR1 SEHNR and CDR2 FQNEAQ (reference sequence). CDR3 DNA sequence: TGTGCCAGCAGCTCCCGCAGGGGTGGAACTGAAGCTTTCTTT. Its translation is CASSSRRGGTEAFF.

This clone showed up just once. V and J are TRBV29-1 and TRBJ2-1, with 7 bases identical to TRBD2. CDR3 length: 14 residues. V lost 3 bases and J lost 2; bases outside the gene matches: 4. CDR1 is SQVTM, CDR2 ANQGSEA, per germline. CDR3 coding DNA: TGCAGCGTTGAGGGTCGGGGGGCCTACAATGAGCAGTTCTTC. This encodes CSVEGRGAYNEQFF.

Only one count was recorded for this clone. The chain joins TRBV7-2 to TRBJ1-1; no firm D call. The CDR3 length is 14 residues. In germline, CDR1 is SGHTA, CDR2 FQGNSA. The germline V and J ends were trimmed by 1 base and 2 bases, with 8 bases remaining between them. The CDR3 loop is CASSLGASNTEAFF. The CDR3 DNA reads as TGTGCCAGCAGCTTAGGGGCAAGTAACACTGAAGCTTTCTTT. The variable domain in full, with the rest retrieved from reference TRBV7-2 and TRBJ1-1, is GAGVSQSPSNKVTEKGKDVELRCDPISGHTALYWYRQSLGQGLEFLIYFQGNSAPDKSGLPSDRFSAERTGGSVSTLTIQRTQQEDSAVYLCASSLGASNTEAFFGQGTRLTVV.

The chain combines TRBV18 with TRBJ1-6; perhaps TRBD1 as D (6 bases). CDR1 and CDR2 (germline): KGHSH, LQKENI. V lost 4 bases, J lost 8 bases, and 15 bases lay in between. This CDR3 spans 15 amino acids. The CDR3 loop is CASSLIQGEDSPLHF. The CDR3 nucleotides are TGTGCCAGCTCACTCATACAGGGAGAGGATTCACCCCTCCACTTT.

This chain uses TRBV7-6 with TRBJ2-3, with 10 nucleotides matching TRBD1. Trimming at V came to 0 bases and at J to 0 bases, leaving 9 bases not matched to a gene. The CDR3 runs 19 residues. Germline V gene data show CDR1 as SGHVS and CDR2 as FNYEAQ. Written as DNA, the CDR3 is TGTGCCAGCAGCTTAGCTCCGGGACAGGGGCCCTCTAGCACAGATACGCAGTATTTT. Protein product: CASSLAPGQGPSSTDTQYF.

For the CDR3, the DNA is TGTGCCACCAGCACTCGCGGCGAGCAGTACTTC. Its protein product is CATSTRGEQYF. The V gene is TRBV15, the J gene TRBJ2-7; no definite D call. V lost 4 bases and J 6 bases, leaving 7 bases between the germline ends. CDR1 is LNHNV and CDR2 is YYDKDF in the germline V gene (reference sequence). The CDR3 covers 11 residues.

This clone has just a few counts. This sequence joins TRBV14 and TRBJ2-7; 9 bases line up with TRBD2. The CDR3 has 15 residues. V was pared by 4 bases and J by 1 base, with 5 bases of the junction left unmatched. From germline, CDR1 is SGHDN and CDR2 FVKESK. As DNA, the CDR3 is TGTGCCAGCAGCCCCCGCCTAGCGGGATCCTACGAGCAGTACTTC. Translated, it gives CASSPRLAGSYEQYF.

This clone was seen at least ten times. The chain carries TRBV15 and TRBJ2-5; 8 positions agree with TRBD2. Germline lookup yields CDR1 LNHNV and CDR2 YYDKDF (reference sequence). The CDR3 has 16 amino acids. The V segment lost 5 bases and the J segment 1 base; nucleotides outside the gene matches: 9. CDR3 loop: CATSPSGGAPQETQYF. The CDR3 DNA sequence: TGTGCCACCAGCCCCAGCGGGGGCGCCCCCCAAGAGACCCAGTACTTC.

The CDR3 region is CATLLTMGGLGDTQYF. The DNA for the CDR3 is TGTGCCACCCTCCTAACCATGGGGGGTTTGGGGGATACGCAGTATTTT. V gene TRBV7-9 combines with J gene TRBJ2-3, with a tentative D call TRBD2 (6 bases). V lost 10 bases, J lost 6 bases, and 26 bases lay in between. This CDR3 is 16 amino acids long. In germline, CDR1 is SEHNR, CDR2 FQNEAQ (reference sequence).

The V and J genes are TRBV5-1 and TRBJ1-4, with 9 bases identical to TRBD1. Unmatched junction bases numbered 5, after V lost 0 bases and J lost 5 bases. In germline, CDR1 is SGHRS, CDR2 YFSETQ. The CDR3 consists of 16 residues. The CDR3: CASSLGMDRGNEKLFF. The CDR3 region has the DNA TGCGCCAGCAGCTTGGGGATGGACAGGGGAAATGAAAAACTGTTTTTT.

The chain employs TRBV6-5 and TRBJ2-5, with TRBD1 matching 8 bases. The CDR3 contains 14 residues. The V gene end was trimmed by 7 bases and the J gene end by 2 bases; junction bases not matched to a gene: 6. Germline CDR1 is MNHEY and CDR2 is SVGAGI. The CDR3 loop reads CASTLGQAQETQYF. The CDR3 DNA sequence: TGTGCCAGCACCTTGGGACAGGCACAAGAGACCCAGTACTTC.

V usage is TRBV28 and J usage is TRBJ2-7; TRBD2 might be the D (5 bases). Looked up from germline, CDR1 is MDHEN and CDR2 is SYDVKM. The ends were cut back, 5 bases at V and 5 bases at J, with 25 bases in the middle. The CDR3 is 17 amino acids. The CDR3 region is CASSRSLPGRGADEQYF. The DNA for the CDR3 is TGTGCCAGCAGTCGCTCTCTCCCGGGCCGGGGAGCAGACGAGCAGTACTTC.

This chain joins TRBV7-9 and TRBJ1-4; TRBD1 agrees at 10 bases. Germline CDR1 SEHNR, CDR2 FQNEAQ (reference sequence). Trimming removed 5 bases from V and 0 bases from J; junction bases left unmatched: 9. CDR3 length: 18 residues. CDR3 DNA: TGTGCCAGCAGCAGAGACAGGGGGCAGCGATCAACTAATGAAAAACTGTTTTTT. Translated, it gives CASSRDRGQRSTNEKLFF. Supplemented by reference TRBV7-9 and TRBJ1-4, the full variable domain reads DTGVSQNPRHKITKRGQNVTFRCDPISEHNRLYWYRQTLGQGPEFLTYFQNEAQLEKSRLLSDRFSAERPKGSFSTLEIQRTEQGDSAMYLCASSRDRGQRSTNEKLFFGSGTQLSVL.

The rearrangement joins TRBV4-3 to TRBJ1-2; D is possibly TRBD1 (5 bases). The germline V and J ends were trimmed by 1 base and 3 bases, with 12 bases remaining between them. CDR1 and CDR2 (germline): LGHNA, YSLEER. The CDR3 length is 15 residues. The chain's CDR3 is CASSQARGSYYGYTF. In DNA, the CDR3 is TGCGCCAGCAGCCAAGCCCGGGGGTCTTACTATGGCTACACCTTC.